One sample yielded the 3 T cell receptor beta chains listed below, sequenced in a study of CD8+ T cells in alopecia areata. The authors extracted RNA and reverse transcribed it into cDNA as the sequencing template. Sequencing was performed with immunoSEQ multiplex PCR; in TCRdb, only in-frame clones are kept and a portion is missing. Sampling found some 110,000 clones, none seen once. Sequenced sample: lesional skin. These receptor sequences come from a C3H/HeJ mouse with alopecia areata. This strain has MHC haplotype H2-k.

This clone was seen ten or more times. The gene symbols are mouse symbols. The missing CDR3 end, 4 residues past where the read stops, is filled in from the germline J gene. The genes are TRBV1 and TRBJ1-1; TRBD1 matches 8 bases. Germline V gives CDR1 NSQYPW, CDR2 LRSPGD (reference sequence). The CDR3 length is 15 residues. The ends lost 4 bases at V and 0 bases at J; junction bases unmatched: 4. The CDR3 bases that were read are TGCACCTGCAGTGTCCGGACAGGGACAAACACA. Encoded protein: CTCSVRTGTNT. In full, the CDR3 reads CTCSVRTGTNTEVFF.

In this sample, this clone turned up a few times. The genes are named according to mouse. With the read ending 4 residues before the CDR3 end, the germline J gene is used to fill in that end. The chain links TRBV1 to TRBJ1-4; D not resolved. Deletions cut 4 bases from V and 2 bases from J, with 11 bases between. The CDR3 sequence is 15 residues long. CDR1 is NSQYPW and CDR2 is LRSPGD in the germline V gene (reference sequence). This CDR3 is CTCSGTKESNERLFF. The covered CDR3 bases are TGCACCTGCAGTGGAACAAAAGAATCCAACGAA.

In this sample, this clone turned up many times. Gene and germline names: mouse. The read halts 4 residues ahead of the CDR3 end, with the missing end drawn from the germline J gene. This chain uses TRBV13-1 with TRBJ2-1, with 8 positions matching TRBD2. The CDR3 consists of 12 residues. Trimming at V came to 6 bases and at J to 4 bases, leaving 0 bases not matched to a gene. Germline V gives CDR1 NSHNY, CDR2 SYGAGN. The CDR3 protein is CASTGGYAEQFF. The covered CDR3 bases are TGTGCCAGCACTGGGGGGTATGCT.